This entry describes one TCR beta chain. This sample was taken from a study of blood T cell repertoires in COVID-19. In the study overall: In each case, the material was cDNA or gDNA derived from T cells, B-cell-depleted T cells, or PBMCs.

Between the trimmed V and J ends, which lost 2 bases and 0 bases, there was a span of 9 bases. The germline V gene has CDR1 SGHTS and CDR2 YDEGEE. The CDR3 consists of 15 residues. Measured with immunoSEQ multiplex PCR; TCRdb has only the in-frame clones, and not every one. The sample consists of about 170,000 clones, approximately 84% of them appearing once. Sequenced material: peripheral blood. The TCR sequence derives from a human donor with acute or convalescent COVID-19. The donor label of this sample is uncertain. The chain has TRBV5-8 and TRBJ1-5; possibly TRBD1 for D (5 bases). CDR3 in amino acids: CASSLGEISNQPQHF. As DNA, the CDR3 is TGTGCCAGCAGCTTAGGGGAAATTAGCAATCAGCCCCAGCATTTT.